The rows below give T cell receptor beta chains drawn from one sample of a study of T cell repertoires in cytomegalovirus infection. TCRdb reanalysed the reads using MiXCR and keeps one entry per CDR3 protein. Of around 100,000 distinct CDR3 sequences listed, 23% are singletons. The specimen sequenced was CD8+ T cells from PBMCs. These TCRs come from a human donor in good health (CMV status not recorded). Some clones in this sample may be carry-over from other donors' samples. Each CDR3 is given with its conserved first and last residue. Fields, in order: D gene, V gene, clone size, J gene, CDR3 protein, CDR3 DNA. A D gene is named only where the DNA matches it firmly. Clone size, where shown, is once, few, many, or a class for clones that have expanded.

>NA|TRBV25-1|NA|TRBJ1-2
CASSGTLLGGATAGYTF
TGTGCCAGCAGTGGGACGTTGTTAGGGGGGGCGACGGCTGGCTACACCTTC
>NA|TRBV6-2/TRBV6-3|many|TRBJ2-4
CASGSDRVLAKNIQYF
TGTGCCAGCGGATCCGACAGAGTTCTAGCCAAAAACATTCAGTACTTC
>NA|TRBV12-5|NA|TRBJ2-7
CASGLGGADEQYF
TGTGCTAGTGGTTTAGGTGGGGCGGACGAGCAGTACTTC
>NA|TRBV28|NA|TRBJ1-5
CASSYNQPQHF
TGTGCCAGCAGTTACAATCAGCCCCAGCATTTT
>TRBD1|TRBV28|NA|TRBJ2-2
CASSSPRGTGGTGELFF
TGTGCCAGCAGTTCCCCCCGGGGAACAGGGGGTACCGGGGAGCTGTTTTTT
>NA|TRBV6-2/TRBV6-3|many|TRBJ2-2
CASSYVVQTGELFF
TGTGCCAGCAGTTACGTAGTACAGACCGGGGAGCTGTTTTTT
>NA|TRBV11-2|many|TRBJ2-3
CASSPYRAPTDTQYF
TGTGCCAGCAGCCCTTACAGGGCTCCCACAGATACGCAGTATTTT
>NA|TRBV27|once|TRBJ1-2
CASSPSTGSNYGYTF
TGTGCCAGCAGTCCAAGTACAGGCTCTAACTATGGCTACACCTTC
>TRBD1|TRBV4-3|few|TRBJ2-4
CASSLDRLAKNIQYF
TGCGCCAGCAGCCTGGACAGGCTAGCCAAAAACATTCAGTACTTC
>NA|TRBV7-9|NA|TRBJ2-3
CASSLATDTQYF
TGTGCCAGCAGCTTAGCCACAGATACGCAGTATTTT
>TRBD2|TRBV4-1|few|TRBJ2-1
CASSQAAGSSYNEQFF
TGCGCCAGCAGCCAAGCAGCGGGGTCCTCCTACAATGAGCAGTTCTTC
>NA|TRBV7-6|NA|TRBJ2-5
CASSMQETQYF
TGTGCCAGCAGCATGCAAGAGACCCAGTACTTC
>TRBD1|TRBV6-4|few|TRBJ1-2
CASSDFPGQNYYGYTF
TGTGCCAGCAGTGATTTCCCGGGACAGAATTACTATGGCTACACCTTT
>NA|TRBV27|few|TRBJ2-5
CASSLIGAGQETQYF
TGTGCCAGCAGTTTAATAGGGGCGGGTCAAGAGACCCAGTACTTC
>NA|TRBV7-9|many|TRBJ2-1
CASSLAAGALDNEQFF
TGTGCCAGCAGCTTAGCGGCAGGGGCCCTGGACAATGAGCAGTTCTTC
>TRBD1|TRBV2|NA|TRBJ1-5
CASMTGMGNQPQHF
TGTGCCAGCATGACAGGGATGGGCAATCAGCCCCAGCATTTT
>NA|TRBV7-9|many|TRBJ1-2
CASRLDSYGYTF
TGTGCCAGCAGATTGGACAGCTATGGCTACACCTTC
>TRBD1|TRBV7-9|many|TRBJ2-1
CASSLSGRPGGRNEQFF
TGTGCCAGCAGCCTCTCGGGCCGGCCAGGGGGCCGGAATGAGCAGTTCTTC
>NA|TRBV6-2/TRBV6-3|NA|TRBJ2-3
CASRWAQVGHTDTQYF
TGTGCCAGCAGATGGGCCCAGGTGGGGCACACAGATACGCAGTATTTT
>NA|TRBV7-9|few|TRBJ2-7
CASSPESGVHEQYF
TGTGCCAGCAGCCCGGAATCTGGGGTCCACGAGCAGTACTTC
>NA|TRBV7-8|few|TRBJ2-7
CASLGLGVLEQYF
TGTGCCAGCCTAGGCTTAGGGGTCCTCGAGCAGTACTTC
>TRBD2|TRBV6-5|few|TRBJ2-5
CASRVAGGQETQYF
TGTGCCAGCAGGGTAGCGGGAGGACAAGAGACCCAGTACTTC
>NA|TRBV28|many|TRBJ2-1
CASSLRERHNEQFF
TGTGCCAGCAGTTTAAGGGAAAGGCACAATGAGCAGTTCTTC
>TRBD1|TRBV7-3|NA|TRBJ2-1
CASSLTGTGYNEQFF
TGTGCCAGCAGTTTAACCGGGACAGGGTACAATGAGCAGTTCTTC
>NA|TRBV29-1|NA|TRBJ2-4
CSVLAKNIQYF
TGCAGCGTGCTAGCCAAAAACATTCAGTACTTC
>NA|TRBV20-1|few|TRBJ1-1
CSASLRPREAFF
TGCAGTGCTAGTCTTCGGCCGCGTGAAGCTTTCTTT
>TRBD1|TRBV5-1|few|TRBJ2-7
CASSLQDRPYEQYF
TGCGCCAGCAGCTTACAGGACAGGCCCTACGAGCAGTACTTC
>NA|TRBV27|NA|TRBJ2-7
CASSFPRGEQYF
TGTGCCAGCAGTTTCCCCCGGGGCGAGCAGTACTTC
>NA|TRBV7-3|few|TRBJ1-6
CASSLNFQGLGSPLHF
TGTGCCAGCAGCTTAAATTTTCAGGGTTTAGGTTCACCCCTCCACTTT
>TRBD2|TRBV7-3|NA|TRBJ2-1
CASSYGGGQNNEQFF
TGTGCCAGCAGCTACGGGGGGGGGCAAAACAATGAGCAGTTCTTC
>TRBD2|TRBV9|few|TRBJ2-3
CASSVEGSGMVDTDTQYF
TGTGCCAGCAGCGTAGAGGGTAGCGGGATGGTTGACACAGATACGCAGTATTTT
>NA|TRBV20-1|few|TRBJ2-3
CSASLGRMGTDTQYF
TGCAGTGCTTCACTCGGACGTATGGGCACAGATACGCAGTATTTT
>NA|TRBV4-1|NA|TRBJ2-3
CASSQGPEGDTRYF
TGCGCCAGCAGCCAAGGGCCTGAGGGGGATACGCGGTATTTT
>NA|TRBV5-4|many|TRBJ2-6
CASSGANVLTF
TGTGCCAGCTCTGGGGCCAACGTCCTGACTTTC
>TRBD2|TRBV12-3/TRBV12-4|NA|TRBJ2-4
CASSPSGGAKNIQYF
TGTGCCAGCAGTCCCAGCGGGGGAGCCAAAAACATTCAGTACTTC
>TRBD2|TRBV9|many|TRBJ2-1
CASSAAGTSDNEQFF
TGTGCCAGCAGCGCCGCCGGGACTAGCGACAATGAGCAGTTCTTC
>NA|TRBV7-9|few|TRBJ2-1
CASSLALYEQFF
TGTGCCAGCAGCTTAGCGCTTTATGAGCAGTTCTTC
>TRBD1|TRBV28|few|TRBJ1-1
CASSLSGGAGPEAFF
TGTGCCAGCAGTTTATCAGGGGGCGCCGGTCCTGAAGCTTTCTTT
>TRBD1|TRBV6-2/TRBV6-3|NA|TRBJ1-2
CASSYDRGTSNYGYTF
TGTGCCAGCAGTTACGACAGGGGGACGTCTAACTATGGCTACACCTTC
>NA|TRBV12-3/TRBV12-4|few|TRBJ2-5
CASSFMGSGETQYF
TGTGCCAGCAGTTTTATGGGTTCGGGTGAGACCCAGTACTTC
>NA|TRBV14|few|TRBJ2-1
CASSQDRWGRSNEQFF
TGTGCCAGCAGCCAAGATCGCTGGGGGCGAAGCAATGAGCAGTTCTTC
>NA|TRBV19|NA|TRBJ2-1
CASSIRRYGNEQFF
TGTGCCAGTAGTATTCGCAGGTACGGGAATGAGCAGTTCTTC
>TRBD2|TRBV6-2/TRBV6-3|NA|TRBJ2-1
CASSYPRDYSYNEQFF
TGTGCCAGCAGTTATCCCCGGGACTACTCCTACAATGAGCAGTTCTTC
>NA|TRBV28|many|TRBJ2-2
CASSLLQGPYTGELFF
TGTGCCAGCAGTTTATTACAAGGCCCCTACACCGGGGAGCTGTTTTTT
>NA|TRBV27|many|TRBJ2-1
CASSLYQRVYNEQFF
TGTGCCAGCAGTTTATACCAGCGGGTCTACAATGAGCAGTTCTTC
>TRBD2|TRBV19|NA|TRBJ2-1
CASSPTSGSYNEQFF
TGTGCCAGTAGCCCAACTAGCGGCTCCTACAATGAGCAGTTCTTC
>NA|TRBV7-2|many|TRBJ2-7
CASSQGRGTYEQYF
TGTGCCAGCAGCCAAGGGCGGGGAACCTACGAGCAGTACTTC
>TRBD2|TRBV7-9|NA|TRBJ2-5
CASSLAVGLFQETQYF
TGTGCCAGCAGCTTAGCGGTGGGACTATTCCAAGAGACCCAGTACTTC
>TRBD1|TRBV11-2|few|TRBJ2-7
CASSFGTPGQGNF
TGTGCCAGCAGCTTTGGGACACCGGGACAGGGGAACTTC
>TRBD1|TRBV12-3/TRBV12-4|many|TRBJ1-1
CASSLYAGGQEDEAFF
TGTGCCAGCAGTTTATATGCCGGGGGACAGGAAGATGAAGCTTTCTTT
>TRBD2|TRBV20-1|few|TRBJ2-3
CSARPTSGRAQYF
TGCAGTGCTAGGCCGACTAGCGGGAGGGCGCAGTATTTT
>NA|TRBV28|NA|TRBJ2-7
CASSKSPRAFMTYERYF
TGTGCCAGCAGCAAATCCCCCAGGGCGTTCATGACCTACGAGCGGTACTTC
>NA|TRBV14|NA|TRBJ2-7
CASRAQGPYEQYF
TGTGCCAGCAGGGCACAGGGACCCTACGAGCAGTACTTC
>TRBD1|TRBV6-2/TRBV6-3|many|TRBJ2-3
CASSWGQGASTDTQYF
TGTGCCAGCAGTTGGGGACAGGGGGCCTCCACAGATACGCAGTATTTT
>NA|TRBV19|few|TRBJ1-5
CASSIVSGIDQPQHF
TGTGCCAGTAGTATAGTCTCCGGGATCGATCAGCCCCAGCATTTT